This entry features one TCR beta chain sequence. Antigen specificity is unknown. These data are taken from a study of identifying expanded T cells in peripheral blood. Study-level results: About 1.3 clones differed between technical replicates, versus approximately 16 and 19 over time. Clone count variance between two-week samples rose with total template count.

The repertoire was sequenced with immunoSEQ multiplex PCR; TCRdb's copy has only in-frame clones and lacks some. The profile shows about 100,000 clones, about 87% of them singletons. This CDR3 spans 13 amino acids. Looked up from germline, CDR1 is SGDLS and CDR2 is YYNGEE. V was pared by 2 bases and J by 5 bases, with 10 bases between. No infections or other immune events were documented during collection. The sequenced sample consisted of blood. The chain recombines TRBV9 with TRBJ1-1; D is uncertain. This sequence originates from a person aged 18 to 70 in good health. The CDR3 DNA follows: TGTGCCAGCAGCGTCTACCTGGAGACTGAAGCTTTCTTT. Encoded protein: CASSVYLETEAFF.